The rows below give T cell receptor beta chains drawn from one sample of a study of T cell repertoires and leukemia-associated antigens. One entry per CDR3 protein results from TCRdb running MiXCR on the 5' RACE reads. The table lists some 12,000 distinct CDR3 sequences, about 45% of them singletons. These TCRs are of unknown antigen specificity. Sequencing was performed on CD3+ T cells sorted from blood and cultured. Source of these receptors: a female donor in good health. CDR3s include the opening cysteine and the closing phenylalanine or tryptophan. D genes are given only for firm matches. The size of a clone is reported for some rows only, either as once, few or many, or as a class for expanded clones.

abundance: many; v_gene: TRBV11-2; d_gene: TRBD2; j_gene: TRBJ2-7; CDR3aa: CASSLLAAYEQYF; CDR3nt: TGTGCCAGCAGCTTACTAGCGGCCTACGAGCAGTACTTC
abundance: many; v_gene: TRBV7-3; d_gene: TRBD2; j_gene: TRBJ2-3; CDR3aa: CASSIPGLSSLGTQYF; CDR3nt: TGTGCCAGCAGCATACCGGGACTAAGTAGTCTCGGTACGCAGTATTTT
abundance: medium-sized; v_gene: TRBV3-1; d_gene: TRBD2; j_gene: TRBJ2-2; CDR3aa: CASSLGTSPPGELFF; CDR3nt: TGTGCCAGCAGCCTCGGGACTAGTCCCCCCGGGGAGCTGTTTTTT
abundance: medium-sized; v_gene: TRBV20-1; d_gene: NA; j_gene: TRBJ1-5; CDR3aa: CSAMSPGSQPQHF; CDR3nt: TGCAGTGCTATGTCCCCAGGGAGTCAGCCCCAGCATTTT
abundance: large; v_gene: TRBV6-4; d_gene: NA; j_gene: TRBJ1-1; CDR3aa: CASTDGGTEAFF; CDR3nt: TGTGCCAGCACCGATGGGGGGACTGAAGCTTTCTTT
abundance: NA; v_gene: TRBV19; d_gene: NA; j_gene: TRBJ1-3; CDR3aa: CVSRRGNTIYF; CDR3nt: TGTGTCAGTCGGCGAGGAAACACCATTTATTTT
abundance: NA; v_gene: TRBV7-3; d_gene: TRBD2; j_gene: TRBJ2-4; CDR3aa: CASSSLAGLAKSIQYF; CDR3nt: TGTGCCAGCAGCTCACTAGCGGGACTCGCCAAAAGCATTCAGTACTTC
abundance: once; v_gene: TRBV19; d_gene: NA; j_gene: TRBJ2-1; CDR3aa: CASSINFKGFNEQFF; CDR3nt: TGTGCCAGTAGTATCAATTTTAAGGGGTTCAATGAGCAGTTCTTC
abundance: NA; v_gene: TRBV20-1; d_gene: NA; j_gene: TRBJ1-5; CDR3aa: CSASGEGDQPQHF; CDR3nt: TGCAGTGCTAGCGGAGAGGGAGATCAGCCCCAGCATTTT
abundance: NA; v_gene: TRBV7-3; d_gene: TRBD1; j_gene: TRBJ2-1; CDR3aa: CASSQGASNEQFF; CDR3nt: TGTGCCAGCAGTCAGGGGGCGAGTAATGAGCAGTTCTTC
abundance: many; v_gene: TRBV11-1; d_gene: NA; j_gene: TRBJ1-1; CDR3aa: CASSSGPDTEAFF; CDR3nt: TGTGCCAGCAGCTCCGGCCCGGACACTGAAGCTTTCTTT
abundance: NA; v_gene: TRBV29-1; d_gene: NA; j_gene: TRBJ1-2; CDR3aa: CSAAHLAWGYTF; CDR3nt: TGCAGCGCCGCACACCTCGCATGGGGCTACACCTTC
abundance: medium-sized; v_gene: TRBV5-1; d_gene: NA; j_gene: TRBJ2-2; CDR3aa: CASSAGGTGRFGELFF; CDR3nt: TGCGCCAGCAGCGCTGGCGGGACCGGGAGATTCGGGGAGCTGTTTTTT
abundance: NA; v_gene: TRBV7-9; d_gene: NA; j_gene: TRBJ2-7; CDR3aa: CASSRLTGTYNEQYF; CDR3nt: TGTGCCAGCAGCCGTCTAACTGGAACCTACAATGAGCAGTACTTC
abundance: NA; v_gene: TRBV29-1; d_gene: NA; j_gene: TRBJ2-3; CDR3aa: CSVVSISTDTQYF; CDR3nt: TGCAGCGTTGTGTCGATCTCCACAGATACGCAGTATTTT
abundance: NA; v_gene: TRBV7-3; d_gene: TRBD2; j_gene: TRBJ2-3; CDR3aa: CASSAKGRVTDTQYF; CDR3nt: TGTGCCAGCAGCGCAAAGGGGAGGGTAACAGATACGCAGTATTTT
abundance: NA; v_gene: TRBV28; d_gene: TRBD2; j_gene: TRBJ2-7; CDR3aa: CASSFHPGLTKNHEQYF; CDR3nt: TGTGCCAGCAGTTTTCACCCGGGACTAACAAAAAACCACGAGCAGTACTTC
abundance: medium-sized; v_gene: TRBV20-1; d_gene: TRBD1; j_gene: TRBJ2-1; CDR3aa: CSARESAGNRGDNEQFF; CDR3nt: TGCAGTGCTAGAGAGAGCGCAGGGAACAGGGGTGACAATGAGCAGTTCTTC
abundance: NA; v_gene: TRBV29-1; d_gene: NA; j_gene: TRBJ2-3; CDR3aa: CSVFRLAASTDTQYF; CDR3nt: TGCAGCGTCTTTAGGCTAGCAGCTAGCACAGATACGCAGTATTTT
abundance: many; v_gene: TRBV12-3/TRBV12-4; d_gene: TRBD1; j_gene: TRBJ2-5; CDR3aa: CASSLKRGQETQYF; CDR3nt: TGTGCCAGCAGTTTAAAGAGGGGGCAGGAGACCCAGTACTTC
abundance: many; v_gene: TRBV7-2; d_gene: TRBD1; j_gene: TRBJ1-2; CDR3aa: CASSSWDRSSGYTF; CDR3nt: TGTGCCAGCAGCTCATGGGACAGGTCCTCTGGCTACACCTTC
abundance: medium-sized; v_gene: TRBV10-3; d_gene: NA; j_gene: TRBJ1-2; CDR3aa: CAISASQNYGYTF; CDR3nt: TGTGCCATCAGTGCTTCGCAGAACTATGGCTACACCTTC
abundance: NA; v_gene: TRBV28; d_gene: TRBD1; j_gene: TRBJ2-2; CDR3aa: CASSPDRGFTGELLF; CDR3nt: TGTGCCAGCAGTCCGGACAGGGGCTTCACCGGGGAGCTGCTTTTT
abundance: many; v_gene: TRBV7-8; d_gene: TRBD1; j_gene: TRBJ2-7; CDR3aa: CASSLVLPWSGGQGLNEQYF; CDR3nt: TGTGCCAGCAGCTTAGTGTTACCGTGGTCCGGTGGACAGGGGCTGAACGAGCAGTACTTC
abundance: medium-sized; v_gene: TRBV27; d_gene: NA; j_gene: TRBJ1-6; CDR3aa: CASSWGQGYSPLHF; CDR3nt: TGTGCCAGCAGTTGGGGGCAGGGCTATTCACCCCTCCACTTT
abundance: few; v_gene: TRBV29-1; d_gene: TRBD2; j_gene: TRBJ2-7; CDR3aa: CSVELGLESNEQYF; CDR3nt: TGCAGCGTTGAACTTGGACTAGAATCTAACGAGCAGTACTTC
abundance: once; v_gene: TRBV6-5; d_gene: NA; j_gene: TRBJ1-2; CDR3aa: CASSFRGANYGYTF; CDR3nt: TGTGCCAGCAGTTTTAGGGGAGCTAACTATGGCTACACCTTC
abundance: medium-sized; v_gene: TRBV5-1; d_gene: TRBD1; j_gene: TRBJ2-5; CDR3aa: CASSPGQLQETQYF; CDR3nt: TGCGCCAGCAGCCCGGGACAGCTCCAAGAGACCCAGTACTTC
abundance: NA; v_gene: TRBV11-2; d_gene: TRBD2; j_gene: TRBJ2-4; CDR3aa: CASSFAQELAGDPYF; CDR3nt: TGTGCCAGCAGCTTTGCCCAGGAGCTAGCGGGAGATCCGTACTTC
abundance: many; v_gene: TRBV7-9; d_gene: NA; j_gene: TRBJ2-7; CDR3aa: CASSLGAGPSYEQYF; CDR3nt: TGTGCCAGCAGCTTAGGAGCAGGTCCCTCCTACGAGCAGTACTTC
abundance: many; v_gene: TRBV11-2; d_gene: NA; j_gene: TRBJ1-1; CDR3aa: CASSLHGMNTEAFF; CDR3nt: TGTGCCAGCAGCTTACACGGCATGAACACTGAAGCTTTCTTT
abundance: medium-sized; v_gene: TRBV10-3; d_gene: TRBD1; j_gene: TRBJ1-2; CDR3aa: CAISESDRVGGYTF; CDR3nt: TGTGCCATCAGTGAGTCGGACAGGGTTGGTGGCTACACCTTC
abundance: NA; v_gene: TRBV12-3/TRBV12-4; d_gene: NA; j_gene: TRBJ1-1; CDR3aa: CASSSRGKMNTEAFF; CDR3nt: TGTGCCAGCAGTTCTCGGGGAAAGATGAACACTGAAGCTTTCTTT
abundance: many; v_gene: TRBV6-6; d_gene: NA; j_gene: TRBJ1-2; CDR3aa: CASSYFGTYGYTF; CDR3nt: TGTGCCAGCAGTTACTTTGGTACCTATGGCTACACCTTC
abundance: once; v_gene: TRBV2; d_gene: NA; j_gene: TRBJ2-1; CDR3aa: CASSETLGQFF; CDR3nt: TGTGCCAGCAGTGAAACGTTAGGGCAGTTCTTC
abundance: NA; v_gene: TRBV4-1; d_gene: NA; j_gene: TRBJ2-2; CDR3aa: CTSSPTGLNTGELLF; CDR3nt: TGCACCAGCAGCCCGACAGGACTTAACACCGGGGAGCTGCTTTTT
abundance: NA; v_gene: TRBV5-1; d_gene: TRBD2; j_gene: TRBJ2-5; CDR3aa: CASSFSSGSPQETQYF; CDR3nt: TGCGCCAGCAGCTTCTCTAGCGGGAGTCCCCAAGAGACCCAGTACTTC
abundance: NA; v_gene: TRBV20-1; d_gene: NA; j_gene: TRBJ2-4; CDR3aa: CSARAFDGQNIQYF; CDR3nt: TGCAGTGCTAGAGCCTTTGACGGGCAGAACATTCAGTACTTC
abundance: few; v_gene: TRBV12-3/TRBV12-4; d_gene: TRBD1; j_gene: TRBJ2-5; CDR3aa: CASNRDRRETQYF; CDR3nt: TGTGCCAGCAATAGGGACAGGCGAGAGACCCAGTACTTC
abundance: few; v_gene: TRBV5-1; d_gene: TRBD1; j_gene: TRBJ2-7; CDR3aa: CASSNRDSYEQYF; CDR3nt: TGCGCCAGCAGCAACCGGGACAGCTACGAGCAGTACTTC
abundance: NA; v_gene: TRBV21-1; d_gene: NA; j_gene: TRBJ2-5; CDR3aa: CASSHRDREETQYF; CDR3nt: TGTGCCAGCAGCCACCGGGACAGGGAAGAGACCCAGTACTTC
abundance: once; v_gene: TRBV25-1; d_gene: NA; j_gene: TRBJ1-1; CDR3aa: CASSGVMNTEAFF; CDR3nt: TGTGCCAGCAGTGGAGTCATGAACACTGAAGCTTTCTTT
abundance: NA; v_gene: TRBV6-5; d_gene: TRBD2; j_gene: TRBJ2-3; CDR3aa: CASRLARSTDTQYF; CDR3nt: TGTGCCAGCAGACTAGCGCGTAGCACAGATACGCAGTATTTT
abundance: many; v_gene: TRBV5-1; d_gene: TRBD2; j_gene: TRBJ2-1; CDR3aa: CASSSSPGLVYNEQFF; CDR3nt: TGCGCCAGCAGCTCATCCCCGGGACTAGTCTACAATGAGCAGTTCTTC
abundance: NA; v_gene: TRBV7-2; d_gene: TRBD2; j_gene: TRBJ2-1; CDR3aa: CASRMTSGSEQFF; CDR3nt: TGCGCCAGCAGGATGACTAGCGGGAGTGAGCAGTTCTTC
abundance: NA; v_gene: TRBV20-1; d_gene: TRBD2; j_gene: TRBJ2-7; CDR3aa: CSAQAGGDNEQYF; CDR3nt: TGCAGTGCGCAAGCGGGAGGTGACAACGAGCAGTACTTC
abundance: few; v_gene: TRBV7-6; d_gene: NA; j_gene: TRBJ2-1; CDR3aa: CASSVSEGGYNEQFF; CDR3nt: TGTGCCAGCAGCGTATCGGAGGGGGGATACAATGAGCAGTTCTTC
abundance: NA; v_gene: TRBV12-3/TRBV12-4; d_gene: NA; j_gene: TRBJ2-7; CDR3aa: CASSLAIRVGIDEQYF; CDR3nt: TGTGCCAGCAGTTTAGCGATAAGGGTAGGAATCGACGAGCAGTACTTC
abundance: many; v_gene: TRBV12-3/TRBV12-4; d_gene: TRBD2; j_gene: TRBJ2-7; CDR3aa: CASSVGRARGGYEQYF; CDR3nt: TGTGCCAGCAGTGTCGGACGGGCCCGGGGGGGGTACGAGCAGTACTTC
abundance: NA; v_gene: TRBV5-4; d_gene: NA; j_gene: TRBJ2-1; CDR3aa: CASSLIAGFNNEQFF; CDR3nt: TGTGCCAGCAGCTTGATTGCGGGGTTCAACAATGAGCAGTTCTTC